This T cell receptor (beta chain) was profiled in a study of cytomegalovirus exposure and HLA in healthy donors. Overall study results and limits: The study designated about 160 TCR beta chains cytomegalovirus-associated. Later analysis showed most CMV-associated TCR beta chains appearing HLA-restricted.

This clone was recorded only once. Antigen specificity is unknown. 60 Vbeta and 13 Jbeta primers were used in PCR. Using immunoSEQ multiplex PCR, the repertoire was profiled, and TCRdb retains in-frame clones only, with some absent. The sample has more than 75,000 clones; approximately 85% are singletons. Germline loops: CDR1 SGHVS, CDR2 FNYEAQ. This CDR3 is 17 amino acids long. The J segment lost 5 bases and the V segment lost 3 bases, leaving 13 bases of the junction unmatched. This chain joins TRBV7-6 and TRBJ2-7; 10 positions match TRBD2. The sample comprised PBMCs. The clonotype comes from a woman aged 18-29 years in good health and CMV-seropositive. CDR3 sequence (DNA): TGTGCCAGCAGCTTCGGAGCGGGAGGGTTGGGGGACGACGAGCAGTACTTC. Its protein is CASSFGAGGLGDDEQYF.